Below, 3 T cell receptor beta chains from the same sample are listed, as sequenced in a study of cytomegalovirus exposure and HLA in healthy donors. Clones were sequenced by immunoSEQ multiplex PCR, and TCRdb holds only the in-frame ones, with some missing. The repertoire consists of about 200,000 clones, with about 82% occurring once and the leading ten covering roughly 1.5%. The source material was PBMCs. The receptor set was obtained from a woman between 18 and 29 years old in good health and CMV-seronegative.

The chain couples TRBV27 to TRBJ1-3; no clear D gene. The CDR3 covers 13 residues. CDR1 and CDR2 from the germline V gene are MNHEY and SMNVEV (reference sequence). The V and J ends lost 7 bases and 1 base respectively, with 8 bases between them. CDR3: CASKATSGNTIYF. The DNA for the CDR3 is TGTGCCAGCAAGGCGACTTCTGGAAACACCATATATTTT.

In this sample, this clone turned up once. This rearrangement joins TRBV4-1 to TRBJ2-7; 8 bases fit TRBD2. The germline V gene encodes CDR1 MGHRA and CDR2 YSYEKL. The V gene end was trimmed by 0 bases and the J gene end by 3 bases; junction bases not matched to a gene: 7. The length of the CDR3 is 16 residues. The chain's CDR3 is CASSQDMREVLYEQYF. CDR3 nucleotide sequence: TGCGCCAGCAGCCAAGATATGCGGGAGGTACTCTACGAGCAGTACTTC.

The rearrangement uses TRBV4-2 and TRBJ2-5; no clear D gene. CDR1 and CDR2 (germline): LGHNA, YNFKEQ. The length of the CDR3 is 15 residues. V was pared by 0 bases and J by 4 bases, with 12 bases between. This chain's CDR3 is CASSQDAARIETQYF. The CDR3 DNA sequence: TGTGCCAGCAGCCAAGATGCCGCTAGGATAGAGACCCAGTACTTC.